One TCR beta chain is described in this entry. This sample was included in a study of cytomegalovirus exposure and HLA in healthy donors. It was with 60 Vbeta and 13 Jbeta primers that the PCR ran. The assay was immunoSEQ multiplex PCR, and TCRdb's table has in-frame clones only and misses some. The sample is made up of about 130,000 clones, and the top ten hold 1.5% to 2.5% of it. V was shortened by 1 base and J by 2 bases, with 9 bases between the two germline ends. Per the germline V gene, CDR1 is SGHNT and CDR2 is YYREEE (reference sequence). There are 14 residues in the CDR3. V usage is TRBV5-4 and J usage is TRBJ1-2, with D possibly TRBD1 on 5 matching bases. Sequenced: PBMCs. The clonotype was recovered from an older woman in good health and CMV-seronegative. CDR3 nucleotide sequence: TGTGCCAGCAGCTTGCAGGGCGCAAACTATGGCTACACCTTC. This gives the protein CASSLQGANYGYTF.